This TCR beta chain came from a study of cytomegalovirus exposure and HLA in healthy donors. Study-level points and caveats: Analyses of presence and absence presupposed an approximately uniform sequencing depth across donors. In a later analysis, TCR beta V- and J-gene trimming showed a link to a missense DCLRE1C variant.

V shed 3 bases, J shed 5 bases, and the junction held 13 bases outside the gene matches. Germline CDR1 MDHEN, CDR2 SYDVKM. This CDR3 is 19 amino acids long. A note on this clone: The target antigen is unknown.

A multiplex PCR was run with 60 Vbeta primers and 13 Jbeta primers. Measured with immunoSEQ multiplex PCR; TCRdb has only the in-frame clones, and not every one. The sample holds 150,000 to 200,000 clones, roughly 82% seen once. The clonotype was recovered from a man aged 45 to 65 in good health and CMV-seropositive. The chain couples TRBV28 to TRBJ2-2; 12 bases align to TRBD2. Sequences were obtained from PBMCs. The CDR3: CASSFYGRTSGIGTGELFF. The DNA of the CDR3 is TGTGCCAGCAGTTTTTATGGAAGGACTAGCGGGATAGGTACCGGGGAGCTGTTTTTT. The complete variable domain, with remaining parts taken from reference TRBV28 and TRBJ2-2, reads DVKVTQSSRYLVKRTGEKVFLECVQDMDHENMFWYRQDPGLGLRLIYFSYDVKMKEKGDIPEGYSVSREKKERFSLILESASTNQTSMYLCASSFYGRTSGIGTGELFFGEGSRLTVL.